These T cell receptor beta chains were read from a single sample in a study of Graves' ophthalmopathy and Graves' hyperthyroidism. Each CDR3 protein is one row after TCRdb ran MiXCR on the multiplex PCR reads. This sample carries about 400,000 distinct CDR3 sequences, 15% of them seen once, and the ten largest clones take about 7%. The sequenced sample consisted of peripheral blood. These receptors came from a woman younger than 35 with stable Graves' hyperthyroidism. CDR3s include the opening cysteine and the closing phenylalanine or tryptophan. The order of the fields is clone size, CDR3 length, V gene, D gene, J gene, CDR3 DNA, CDR3 protein. The D gene is left open where the match is weak. Clone size is shown for a subset of rows, as once, few, many or a class of expanded clone.

clone_size: many
cdr3_length: 15
v_call: TRBV2
d_call: TRBD2
j_call: TRBJ2-5
cdr3_nt: TGTGCCAGCAGCGGAAGCGGGGACTTATGGGAGACCCAGTACTTC
cdr3_aa: CASSGSGDLWETQYF

clone_size: once
cdr3_length: 15
v_call: TRBV11-2
d_call: NA
j_call: TRBJ1-2
cdr3_nt: TGTGCCAGCAGCCCAGGATTTAATCAGGTCGGTGGCTACACCTTC
cdr3_aa: CASSPGFNQVGGYTF

clone_size: many
cdr3_length: 17
v_call: TRBV7-8
d_call: NA
j_call: TRBJ2-6
cdr3_nt: TGTGCCAGCAGCCCATCCTGGGGGGGGCCTGGGGCCAACGTCCTGACTTTC
cdr3_aa: CASSPSWGGPGANVLTF

clone_size: many
cdr3_length: 15
v_call: TRBV2
d_call: TRBD2
j_call: TRBJ2-7
cdr3_nt: TGTGCCAGCAGTAAGGCTAGCGGGGCCTCCTACGAGCAGTACTTC
cdr3_aa: CASSKASGASYEQYF

clone_size: many
cdr3_length: 14
v_call: TRBV2
d_call: NA
j_call: TRBJ1-2
cdr3_nt: TGTGCCACAAACGGGGGACCGACTAACTATGGCTACACCTTC
cdr3_aa: CATNGGPTNYGYTF

clone_size: many
cdr3_length: 14
v_call: TRBV11-2
d_call: NA
j_call: TRBJ1-3
cdr3_nt: TGTGCCAGCAGCTCCGGACAGCCCGGAAACACCATATATTTT
cdr3_aa: CASSSGQPGNTIYF

clone_size: many
cdr3_length: 15
v_call: TRBV12-3/TRBV12-4
d_call: NA
j_call: TRBJ2-2
cdr3_nt: TGTGCCAGCAGTCCGGGACGCAGGAGAGGCGGGGAGCTGTTTTTT
cdr3_aa: CASSPGRRRGGELFF

clone_size: few
cdr3_length: 16
v_call: TRBV7-9
d_call: NA
j_call: TRBJ1-5
cdr3_nt: TGTGCCAGCAGCTTAGGGGTAGGAAATAGCAATCAGCCCCAGCATTTT
cdr3_aa: CASSLGVGNSNQPQHF

clone_size: few
cdr3_length: 16
v_call: TRBV6-5
d_call: TRBD2
j_call: TRBJ2-7
cdr3_nt: TGTGCCAGCAGTTTTAGAGATGAGCGGGGACCCTACGAGCAGTACTTC
cdr3_aa: CASSFRDERGPYEQYF

clone_size: few
cdr3_length: 16
v_call: TRBV13
d_call: TRBD1
j_call: TRBJ1-2
cdr3_nt: TGTGCCAGCAGCCCCGACCCAGGACAGGGATCCTATGGCTACACCTTC
cdr3_aa: CASSPDPGQGSYGYTF

clone_size: many
cdr3_length: 13
v_call: TRBV12-3/TRBV12-4
d_call: TRBD1
j_call: TRBJ1-2
cdr3_nt: TGTGCCAGCAGTTTTTCAGGGGGCGATGGCTACACCTTC
cdr3_aa: CASSFSGGDGYTF

clone_size: few
cdr3_length: 14
v_call: TRBV20-1
d_call: NA
j_call: TRBJ2-5
cdr3_nt: TGCAGTGCGGTACACTTCTCTGGGGGAGAGACCCAGTACTTC
cdr3_aa: CSAVHFSGGETQYF

clone_size: NA
cdr3_length: 13
v_call: TRBV15
d_call: NA
j_call: TRBJ2-5
cdr3_nt: TGTGCCACCAGTAGTCGACCTCTGTGGACCCAGTACTTC
cdr3_aa: CATSSRPLWTQYF

clone_size: NA
cdr3_length: 17
v_call: TRBV6-4
d_call: TRBD1
j_call: TRBJ1-2
cdr3_nt: TGTGCCAGCAGTGACCGGAGAACAGGGGGCAGGGACTATGGCTACACCTTC
cdr3_aa: CASSDRRTGGRDYGYTF

clone_size: many
cdr3_length: 15
v_call: TRBV27
d_call: NA
j_call: TRBJ2-2
cdr3_nt: TGTGCCAGCAGTTCAGTCAGGGGAGTGATCGGGGAGCTGTTTTTT
cdr3_aa: CASSSVRGVIGELFF

clone_size: many
cdr3_length: 13
v_call: TRBV11-3
d_call: NA
j_call: TRBJ2-5
cdr3_nt: TGTGCCAGCAGCTCCGAGGGGCAAGAGACCCAGTACTTC
cdr3_aa: CASSSEGQETQYF

clone_size: many
cdr3_length: 17
v_call: TRBV19
d_call: NA
j_call: TRBJ1-1
cdr3_nt: TGTGCCAGTAGTATAATCGGCCAGGGTTTAGGGAACACTGAAGCTTTCTTT
cdr3_aa: CASSIIGQGLGNTEAFF

clone_size: many
cdr3_length: 16
v_call: TRBV11-1
d_call: NA
j_call: TRBJ2-5
cdr3_nt: TGTGCCAGCAGCTCGGTGGCCGGAACGTACCAAGAGACCCAGTACTTC
cdr3_aa: CASSSVAGTYQETQYF

clone_size: NA
cdr3_length: 21
v_call: TRBV5-4
d_call: NA
j_call: TRBJ1-5
cdr3_nt: TGTGCCAGCAGCTTGAACTCCAGGGCAGGATCCCGCCTGTTAAGCAATCAGCCCCAGCATTTT
cdr3_aa: CASSLNSRAGSRLLSNQPQHF

clone_size: many
cdr3_length: 14
v_call: TRBV27
d_call: TRBD2
j_call: TRBJ2-5
cdr3_nt: TGTGCCAGCAGTTTCGTAGCGGGGGATGAGACCCAGTACTTC
cdr3_aa: CASSFVAGDETQYF

clone_size: many
cdr3_length: 15
v_call: TRBV9
d_call: TRBD1
j_call: TRBJ1-6
cdr3_nt: TGTGCCAGCAGCGTAACAGGGGTTGTAGGTTCACCCCTCCACTTT
cdr3_aa: CASSVTGVVGSPLHF

clone_size: few
cdr3_length: 14
v_call: TRBV18
d_call: NA
j_call: TRBJ2-7
cdr3_nt: TGTGCCAGCTCACCGCGGGCGGAATCCTACGAGCAGTACTTC
cdr3_aa: CASSPRAESYEQYF

clone_size: NA
cdr3_length: 15
v_call: TRBV27
d_call: TRBD2
j_call: TRBJ2-7
cdr3_nt: TGTGCCAGCACTCCCTCCCCGGGACTAGCCTACGAGCAGTACTTC
cdr3_aa: CASTPSPGLAYEQYF

clone_size: many
cdr3_length: 14
v_call: TRBV19
d_call: NA
j_call: TRBJ1-2
cdr3_nt: TGTGCCAGTAGTATGGTTGACAGAAACTATGGCTACACCTTC
cdr3_aa: CASSMVDRNYGYTF

clone_size: many
cdr3_length: 18
v_call: TRBV12-3/TRBV12-4
d_call: NA
j_call: TRBJ1-5
cdr3_nt: TGTGCCAGCAGTTTTGGCGGGGAGGCTACTTGGGGTGATCAGCCCCAGCATTTT
cdr3_aa: CASSFGGEATWGDQPQHF

clone_size: few
cdr3_length: 17
v_call: TRBV20-1
d_call: NA
j_call: TRBJ1-2
cdr3_nt: TGCAGTGCTAGAGATAAAGACCGTGGCTCCTATAACTATGGCTACACCTTC
cdr3_aa: CSARDKDRGSYNYGYTF

clone_size: many
cdr3_length: 14
v_call: TRBV4-2
d_call: NA
j_call: TRBJ2-7
cdr3_nt: TGTGCCAGCAGCCAAGGGAAGTTCATATACGAGCAGTACTTC
cdr3_aa: CASSQGKFIYEQYF

clone_size: few
cdr3_length: 13
v_call: TRBV20-1
d_call: NA
j_call: TRBJ1-6
cdr3_nt: TGCAGTGCTGGGGGCTCCGGCAATTCACCCCTCCACTTT
cdr3_aa: CSAGGSGNSPLHF

clone_size: few
cdr3_length: 16
v_call: TRBV11-3
d_call: TRBD2
j_call: TRBJ2-1
cdr3_nt: TGTGCCAGCAGCTGGGGACTAGCGGAAACCTACAATGAGCAGTTCTTC
cdr3_aa: CASSWGLAETYNEQFF

clone_size: many
cdr3_length: 12
v_call: TRBV7-9
d_call: NA
j_call: TRBJ1-1
cdr3_nt: TGTGCCAGCAGCTTAGAGTCCCTGGGGGCTTTCTTT
cdr3_aa: CASSLESLGAFF

clone_size: many
cdr3_length: 13
v_call: TRBV11-3
d_call: NA
j_call: TRBJ1-2
cdr3_nt: TGTGCCAGCAGCTCCCGGACCGAGCGGGGCTACACCTTC
cdr3_aa: CASSSRTERGYTF

clone_size: many
cdr3_length: 15
v_call: TRBV19
d_call: NA
j_call: TRBJ1-1
cdr3_nt: TGTGCCAGTAGTATCCGTCAACAGACGAACACTGAAGCTTTCTTT
cdr3_aa: CASSIRQQTNTEAFF

clone_size: few
cdr3_length: 16
v_call: TRBV19
d_call: NA
j_call: TRBJ2-3
cdr3_nt: TGTGCCAGTAGTAGTCCGGGCGGTGGAAACACAGATACGCAGTATTTT
cdr3_aa: CASSSPGGGNTDTQYF

clone_size: many
cdr3_length: 17
v_call: TRBV27
d_call: TRBD1
j_call: TRBJ1-2
cdr3_nt: TGTGCCAGCAGCTGGCACCGGGACAGGGAGGGAGTTGGTGGCTACACCTTC
cdr3_aa: CASSWHRDREGVGGYTF

clone_size: NA
cdr3_length: 16
v_call: TRBV7-2
d_call: NA
j_call: TRBJ2-5
cdr3_nt: TGTGCCAGCAGCCTAGAAGAGGGCGTCAGCGCGGTAGCCCAGTACTTC
cdr3_aa: CASSLEEGVSAVAQYF

clone_size: NA
cdr3_length: 13
v_call: TRBV2
d_call: TRBD1
j_call: TRBJ1-2
cdr3_nt: TGTGACAGCAGGACAGGAATTGACTATGGCTACACCTTC
cdr3_aa: CDSRTGIDYGYTF

clone_size: many
cdr3_length: 15
v_call: TRBV11-3
d_call: NA
j_call: TRBJ1-2
cdr3_nt: TGTGCCAGCAGCAGACCGGGACCGGGAAGCAATGGCTACACCTTC
cdr3_aa: CASSRPGPGSNGYTF

clone_size: many
cdr3_length: 13
v_call: TRBV6-2/TRBV6-3
d_call: NA
j_call: TRBJ2-7
cdr3_nt: TGTGCCAGCAGTCTTCGACTGAGCTACGAGCAGTACTTC
cdr3_aa: CASSLRLSYEQYF

clone_size: few
cdr3_length: 15
v_call: TRBV19
d_call: TRBD1
j_call: TRBJ2-7
cdr3_nt: TGTGCCAGTAGTATAAGTATCGGGACAGCCTACGAGCAGTACTTC
cdr3_aa: CASSISIGTAYEQYF

clone_size: NA
cdr3_length: 17
v_call: TRBV5-4
d_call: NA
j_call: TRBJ2-7
cdr3_nt: TGTGCCAGCAGCTTTTATTCGCACACGGGGTTCCCCCCCGAGCAGTACTTC
cdr3_aa: CASSFYSHTGFPPEQYF

clone_size: many
cdr3_length: 15
v_call: TRBV25-1
d_call: NA
j_call: TRBJ1-1
cdr3_nt: TGTGCCAGCAGTGAACGGGGCAGGGGTGATACTGAAGCTTTCTTT
cdr3_aa: CASSERGRGDTEAFF

clone_size: NA
cdr3_length: 13
v_call: TRBV12-3/TRBV12-4
d_call: NA
j_call: TRBJ1-2
cdr3_nt: TGTGCCAGTAGTTTTGGCAGTAACTATGGCTACACCTTC
cdr3_aa: CASSFGSNYGYTF

clone_size: many
cdr3_length: 13
v_call: TRBV2
d_call: TRBD2
j_call: TRBJ2-5
cdr3_nt: TGTGCCAGCAGTGAAAGGCTAGCGGGGGGGCAGTACTTC
cdr3_aa: CASSERLAGGQYF

clone_size: many
cdr3_length: 14
v_call: TRBV10-3
d_call: NA
j_call: TRBJ1-6
cdr3_nt: TGTGCCATCAGTCCCGCCTCAGTGGGTTCACCCCTCCACTTT
cdr3_aa: CAISPASVGSPLHF

clone_size: many
cdr3_length: 15
v_call: TRBV20-1
d_call: NA
j_call: TRBJ1-2
cdr3_nt: TGCAGTGCTAGAGATTGGGCGGGGGGTAACTATGGCTACACCTTC
cdr3_aa: CSARDWAGGNYGYTF

clone_size: NA
cdr3_length: 17
v_call: TRBV5-4
d_call: TRBD2
j_call: TRBJ2-3
cdr3_nt: TGTGCCAGCAGCTTTAGTGCTAGCGGGTCCCGCACAGATACGCAGTATTTT
cdr3_aa: CASSFSASGSRTDTQYF

clone_size: many
cdr3_length: 15
v_call: TRBV5-1
d_call: NA
j_call: TRBJ2-7
cdr3_nt: TGCGCCAGCAGCTTGGCCGGGGTAGAGGATTACGAGCAGTACTTC
cdr3_aa: CASSLAGVEDYEQYF

clone_size: many
cdr3_length: 13
v_call: TRBV6-1
d_call: TRBD1
j_call: TRBJ1-5
cdr3_nt: TGTGCCAGCAGGGGACAGGGCCTTCAGCCCCAGCATTTT
cdr3_aa: CASRGQGLQPQHF

clone_size: many
cdr3_length: 15
v_call: TRBV25-1
d_call: NA
j_call: TRBJ2-2
cdr3_nt: TGTGCCAGCAGTGGTGGGACGGGTTGGAACGGGGAGCTGTTTTTT
cdr3_aa: CASSGGTGWNGELFF